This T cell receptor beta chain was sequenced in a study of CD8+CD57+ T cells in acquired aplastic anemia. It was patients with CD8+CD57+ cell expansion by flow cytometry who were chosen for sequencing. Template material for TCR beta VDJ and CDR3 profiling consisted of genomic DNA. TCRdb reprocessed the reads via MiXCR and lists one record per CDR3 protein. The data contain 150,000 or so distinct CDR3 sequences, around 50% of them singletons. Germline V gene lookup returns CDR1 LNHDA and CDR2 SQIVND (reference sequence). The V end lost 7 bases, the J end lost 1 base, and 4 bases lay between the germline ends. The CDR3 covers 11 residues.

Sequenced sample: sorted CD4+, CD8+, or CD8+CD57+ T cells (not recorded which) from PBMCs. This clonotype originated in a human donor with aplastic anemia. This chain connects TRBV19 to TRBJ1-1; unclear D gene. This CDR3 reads CASTGNTEAFF. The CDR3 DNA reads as TGTGCCAGTACGGGGAACACTGAAGCTTTCTTT. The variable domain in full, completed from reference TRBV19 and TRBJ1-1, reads DGGITQSPKYLFRKEGQNVTLSCEQNLNHDAMYWYRQDPGQGLRLIYYSQIVNDFQKGDIAEGYSVSREKKESFPLTVTSAQKNPTAFYLCASTGNTEAFFGQGTRLTVV.